This TCR beta chain was observed in a study of technical replicates of blood from several donors. Germline V gene data show CDR1 as SQVTM and CDR2 as ANQGSEA. Trimming cost V 5 bases and J 8 bases, with 18 bases left between them. This CDR3 has 13 residues. The assay was immunoSEQ multiplex PCR, and TCRdb's table has in-frame clones only and misses some. Among 77,000 or so clones listed, around nine tenths were seen once. This clone was detected only once. The sequenced material came from T cells isolated from PBMCs. The origin of this receptor is a human donor in good health. V and J are TRBV29-1 and TRBJ1-2; tentative D call: TRBD1 (5 bases). The CDR3 DNA reads TGCAGCGTTTCAGACGGGGGACCTTGGGGCTACACCTTC. Protein product: CSVSDGGPWGYTF.